The present entry profiles one T cell receptor (beta chain) with its context. What it binds is unknown. Distinct nucleotide sequences in the sample also encode this CDR3. These data come from a study of shared clonotypes between healthy human individuals. Study conclusions and caveats: In contrast to clonotypes shared by all four donors, non-shared clonotypes had lower generation probabilities. Clonotype sharing among donors likely depends on sequencing depth.

The V and J ends lost 4 bases and 1 base respectively, with 7 bases between them. The CDR3 totals 13 residues. Per the germline V gene, CDR1 is SGHVS and CDR2 is FNYEAQ. Healthy HIV-negative adults with no recent acute infections or vaccinations were recruited as donors. Here immunoSEQ multiplex PCR was the method, and the copy in TCRdb shows in-frame clones only, minus some. The table shows some 2,100,000 clones, with approximately 94% occurring only once. The chain is built from TRBV7-6 and TRBJ1-1; no reliable D call. The TCR originated in a man aged 18 to 30 in good health. Material: naive CD4+ T cells sorted from blood. Stated subset: CD45RA+ positively selected. The CDR3 sequence: CASSSQENTEAFF. The CDR3 DNA is TGTGCCAGCAGCTCACAAGAGAACACTGAAGCTTTCTTT.